A single T cell receptor (beta chain) is shown here with its context. Antigen: not known. The sample belongs to a study of T cell responses to AZD1222 COVID-19 vaccine. Germline values: CDR1 SQVTM, CDR2 ANQGSEA. There are 13 residues in the CDR3. Libraries were prepared by immunoSEQ multiplex PCR; TCRdb keeps only in-frame clonotypes and omits some of them. The repertoire has under 150,000 clones, 80% to 90% of them found once; the top ten carry about 26%. Study-wide points: At 160-218 and 743-854, vaccine-associated CD4 TCRs were dominant, and they spanned spike. Only five to seven AZD1222 recipients tested seropositive at baseline.

Timing groups of about 4 and about 12 weeks for second doses were pooled. Source: peripheral blood, taken 28 days after the second AZD1222 dose. This receptor was taken from an adult who received the AZD1222 COVID-19 vaccine. This chain connects TRBV29-1 to TRBJ2-1; a weak D match, TRBD2 (5 bases). The CDR3 DNA sequence: TGCAGTCACAGCGGCTATGGACGTGGGGAGCAGTTCTTC. Translated: CSHSGYGRGEQFF.